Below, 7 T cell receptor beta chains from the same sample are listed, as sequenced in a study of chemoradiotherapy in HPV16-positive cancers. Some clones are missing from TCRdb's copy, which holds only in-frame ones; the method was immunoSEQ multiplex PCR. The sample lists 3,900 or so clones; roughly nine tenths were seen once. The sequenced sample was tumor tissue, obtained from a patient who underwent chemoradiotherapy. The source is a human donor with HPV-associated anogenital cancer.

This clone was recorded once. CDR3 DNA sequence: TGTGCCAGCACCCAAGCTAGCGGGGGGTCAAGGGAGCAGTTCTTC. Its translation is CASTQASGGSREQFF. The J gene is TRBJ2-1, the V gene TRBV28, with 11 bases fitting TRBD2. With V trimmed by 7 bases and J by 10 bases, 12 bases remained unmatched. CDR1 is MDHEN, CDR2 SYDVKM, per germline. CDR3 length equals 15 residues. Variable domain in full (rest from reference TRBV28 and TRBJ2-1): DVKVTQSSRYLVKRTGEKVFLECVQDMDHENMFWYRQDPGLGLRLIYFSYDVKMKEKGDIPEGYSVSREKKERFSLILESASTNQTSMYLCASTQASGGSREQFFGPGTRLTVL.

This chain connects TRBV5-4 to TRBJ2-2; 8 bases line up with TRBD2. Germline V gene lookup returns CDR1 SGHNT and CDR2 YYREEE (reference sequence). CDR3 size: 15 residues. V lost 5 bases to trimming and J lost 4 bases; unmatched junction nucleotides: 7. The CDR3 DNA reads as TGTGCCAGCAGGATGGCGGGGGGAGGCACCGGGGAGCTGTTTTTT. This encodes CASRMAGGGTGELFF.

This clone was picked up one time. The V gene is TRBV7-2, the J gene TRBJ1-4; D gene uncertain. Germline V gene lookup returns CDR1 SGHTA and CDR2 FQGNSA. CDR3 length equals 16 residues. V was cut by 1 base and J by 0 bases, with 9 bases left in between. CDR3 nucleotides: TGTGCCAGCAGCTTAGGCCGAGTAGCAACTAATGAAAAACTGTTTTTT. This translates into CASSLGRVATNEKLFF. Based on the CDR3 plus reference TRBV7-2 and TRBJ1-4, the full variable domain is GAGVSQSPSNKVTEKGKDVELRCDPISGHTALYWYRQSLGQGLEFLIYFQGNSAPDKSGLPSDRFSAERTGGSVSTLTIQRTQQEDSAVYLCASSLGRVATNEKLFFGSGTQLSVL.

CDR3 nucleotide sequence: TGTGCCAGCAGCTTAGGTGGAGTGGGGAGGGTAAATTCACCCCTCCACTTT. This gives the protein CASSLGGVGRVNSPLHF. The J gene is TRBJ1-6, the V gene TRBV5-4; D is unclear. V dropped 2 bases and J dropped 7 bases, with 19 bases sitting between them. Germline-derived CDR1 and CDR2 are SGHNT and YYREEE (reference sequence). The CDR3 runs to 17 residues.

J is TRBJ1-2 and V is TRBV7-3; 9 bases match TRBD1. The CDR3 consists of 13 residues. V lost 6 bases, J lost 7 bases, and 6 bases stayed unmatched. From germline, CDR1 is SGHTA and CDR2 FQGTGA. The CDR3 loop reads CASSFTGGAGYTF. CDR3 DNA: TGTGCCAGCAGTTTTACAGGGGGCGCTGGCTACACCTTC.

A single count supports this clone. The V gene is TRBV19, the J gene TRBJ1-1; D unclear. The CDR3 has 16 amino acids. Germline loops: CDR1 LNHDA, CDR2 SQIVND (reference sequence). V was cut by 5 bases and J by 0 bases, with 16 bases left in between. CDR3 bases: TGTGCCAGTAGTGCGGACGGCTGGAGGGTGAACACTGAAGCTTTCTTT. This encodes CASSADGWRVNTEAFF.

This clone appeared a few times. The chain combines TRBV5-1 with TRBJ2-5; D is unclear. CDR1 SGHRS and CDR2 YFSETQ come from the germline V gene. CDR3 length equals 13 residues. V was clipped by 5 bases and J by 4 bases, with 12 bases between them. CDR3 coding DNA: TGCGCCAGCAGAGTTGGAGTCGGAGAGACCCAGTACTTC. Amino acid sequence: CASRVGVGETQYF.